This T cell receptor (beta chain) was identified during a study of blood T cell repertoires in COVID-19. Study information: The analysed material was cDNA or gDNA that came from T cells, B-cell-depleted T cells, or PBMCs.

V trimming: 5 bases; J trimming: 2 bases; junction bases outside the gene matches: 6. The CDR3 spans 14 residues. The germline V gene encodes CDR1 SGHRS and CDR2 YFSETQ. Profiling relied on immunoSEQ multiplex PCR, and the TCRdb table lists in-frame clones only, not all of them. The sample shows about 68,000 clones, approximately 89% of them seen only once. The chain uses TRBV5-1 and TRBJ2-7, with 8 bases matching TRBD2. Sequenced material: peripheral blood. This receptor was obtained from a human donor in a cohort sampled during active COVID-19. The CDR3 protein is CASRSGLGAYEQYF. DNA for the CDR3: TGCGCCAGCAGGTCGGGACTAGGGGCCTACGAGCAGTACTTC.